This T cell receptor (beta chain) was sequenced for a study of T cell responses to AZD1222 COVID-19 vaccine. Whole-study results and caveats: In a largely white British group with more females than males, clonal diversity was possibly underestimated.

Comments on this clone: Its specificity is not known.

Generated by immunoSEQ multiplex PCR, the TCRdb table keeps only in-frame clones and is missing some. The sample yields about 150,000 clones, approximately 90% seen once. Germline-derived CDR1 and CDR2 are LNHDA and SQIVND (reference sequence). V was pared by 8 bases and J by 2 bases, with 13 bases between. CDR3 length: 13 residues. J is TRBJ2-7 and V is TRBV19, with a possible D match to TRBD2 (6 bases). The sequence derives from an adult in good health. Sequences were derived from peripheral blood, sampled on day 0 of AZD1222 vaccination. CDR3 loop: CASGAGLTYEQYF. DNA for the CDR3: TGTGCCAGTGGCGCGGGGCTCACCTACGAGCAGTACTTC.